Listed below are T cell receptor beta chains from one sample, sequenced in a study of regulatory T cells in long-lasting Graves disease. TCRdb processed the multiplex PCR reads anew with MiXCR; each CDR3 protein has one entry. The sample has about 470,000 distinct CDR3 sequences, less than 25% seen once. Source: peripheral blood mononuclear cells (PBMCs), taken when the disease was refractory, from a patient treated with antithyroid drugs. The receptors here all came from a female donor with Graves disease. The CDR3 runs from the conserved cysteine through the conserved F or W. The D gene is left open where the match is weak. Not all rows give a size; the values are once, few, many and, for expanded clones, a class.

d_gene	j_gene	abundance	v_gene	CDR3aa	CDR3nt
.	TRBJ2-7	many	TRBV6-1	CASSSEGFDEQYF	TGTGCCAGCAGTAGTGAAGGTTTCGACGAGCAGTACTTC
TRBD2	TRBJ2-3	many	TRBV27	CASSLEGLAGGPQYF	TGTGCCAGCAGTTTGGAGGGACTAGCGGGAGGACCGCAGTATTTT
TRBD1	TRBJ2-7	many	TRBV7-8	CASSLRTGGTYEQYF	TGTGCCAGCAGCTTAAGGACAGGGGGTACCTACGAGCAGTACTTC
TRBD1	TRBJ1-1	few	TRBV5-8	CASSLIRRGLRVNTEAFF	TGTGCCAGCAGCTTGATCCGCAGGGGGCTCAGGGTGAACACTGAAGCTTTCTTT
.	TRBJ1-1	many	TRBV12-3/TRBV12-4	CASSSYGPGTEAFF	TGTGCCAGCAGTTCCTACGGGCCCGGGACTGAAGCTTTCTTT
TRBD2	TRBJ2-7	.	TRBV27	CATAGGNEQYF	TGTGCCACAGCGGGAGGGAACGAGCAGTACTTC
.	TRBJ1-2	.	TRBV7-2	CASSLVGLFNYGYTF	TGTGCCAGCAGCTTAGTTGGTCTTTTTAACTATGGCTACACCTTC
TRBD2	TRBJ2-1	.	TRBV5-8	CASSSSGTSGGNGEQFF	TGTGCCAGCAGCTCCTCCGGGACTAGCGGGGGGAATGGGGAGCAGTTCTTC
TRBD1	TRBJ2-1	few	TRBV28	CASSLSLGTVLNEQFF	TGTGCCAGCAGTTTGTCGTTGGGGACAGTCCTCAATGAGCAGTTCTTC
.	TRBJ2-7	many	TRBV6-2/TRBV6-3	CASSYRQGTAEQYF	TGTGCCAGCAGTTACCGTCAGGGAACCGCCGAGCAGTACTTC
.	TRBJ2-2	.	TRBV24-1	CATQATNTGELFF	TGTGCCACCCAAGCGACGAACACCGGGGAGCTGTTTTTT
.	TRBJ2-3	many	TRBV6-4	CASSEGAGTDTQYF	TGTGCCAGCAGTGAGGGCGCAGGCACAGATACGCAGTATTTT
TRBD1	TRBJ2-2	many	TRBV12-3/TRBV12-4	CASSLALGTGANTGELFF	TGTGCCAGCAGTTTAGCGCTGGGGACAGGGGCGAACACCGGGGAGCTGTTTTTT
.	TRBJ1-2	many	TRBV11-2	CASSLGSGAGGYTF	TGTGCCAGCAGCTTAGGGTCAGGGGCTGGAGGCTACACCTTC
.	TRBJ2-5	.	TRBV7-9	CASSPVASETQYF	TGTGCCAGCAGCCCTGTGGCTAGCGAGACCCAGTACTTC
.	TRBJ1-1	many	TRBV6-5	CASSYKGNEAFF	TGTGCCAGCAGTTACAAGGGGAATGAAGCTTTCTTT
TRBD2	TRBJ2-2	.	TRBV27	CASSLRGGPTGELFF	TGTGCCAGCAGTTTGCGGGGAGGGCCCACCGGGGAGCTGTTTTTT
TRBD1	TRBJ2-7	many	TRBV28	CASSVGQGYEQYF	TGTGCCAGCAGCGTCGGACAGGGCTACGAGCAGTACTTC
.	TRBJ1-1	.	TRBV6-5	CASSYSMRGDTEAFF	TGTGCCAGCAGTTACTCGATGCGTGGGGACACTGAAGCTTTCTTT
.	TRBJ2-5	.	TRBV5-4	CASSLGGAWIETQYF	TGTGCCAGCAGCTTGGGGGGGGCGTGGATAGAGACCCAGTACTTC
.	TRBJ2-7	many	TRBV7-8	CASSFLKPPYEQYF	TGTGCCAGCAGCTTCCTCAAACCACCCTACGAGCAGTACTTC
.	TRBJ1-6	few	TRBV3-1	CASSQEEGTDSPLHF	TGTGCCAGCAGCCAAGAAGAGGGTACGGATTCACCCCTCCACTTT
.	TRBJ2-7	.	TRBV11-2	CASSLDLGGTILCEQYF	TGTGCCAGCAGCTTAGATCTAGGGGGGACGATTCTCTGCGAGCAGTACTTC
TRBD2	TRBJ2-3	few	TRBV12-3/TRBV12-4	CASSPPRGREKDTQYF	TGTGCCAGCAGTCCGCCCAGAGGGCGGGAGAAGGATACGCAGTATTTT
.	TRBJ2-4	few	TRBV7-9	CASSLVRTVGVAKNIQYF	TGTGCCAGCAGCTTAGTAAGGACAGTAGGTGTAGCCAAAAACATTCAGTACTTC
.	TRBJ1-5	few	TRBV6-1	CASSDSGLYSNQPQHF	TGTGCCAGCAGTGATTCAGGGTTATATAGCAATCAGCCCCAGCATTTT
.	TRBJ2-7	.	TRBV6-4	CASSEQSGSYEQYF	TGTGCCAGCAGTGAACAGTCAGGCTCCTACGAGCAGTACTTC
TRBD2	TRBJ2-5	many	TRBV28	CASSLVTSGTSQYF	TGTGCCAGCAGTTTAGTGACTAGCGGGACGTCCCAGTACTTC
.	TRBJ2-2	.	TRBV11-2	CASSLWQRNTGELFF	TGTGCCAGCAGCTTATGGCAGCGGAACACCGGGGAGCTGTTTTTT
.	TRBJ2-3	.	TRBV28	CASSFPRDNSLTDTQYF	TGTGCCAGCAGTTTCCCCCGGGACAACTCCCTCACAGATACGCAGTATTTT
.	TRBJ2-7	many	TRBV6-1	CASRNGQEQYF	TGTGCCAGCAGAAACGGACAGGAGCAGTACTTC
.	TRBJ2-5	.	TRBV27	CASRLRETQYF	TGTGCCAGCCGTCTCCGGGAGACCCAGTACTTC
.	TRBJ2-7	.	TRBV10-3	CAISESSSNYEQYF	TGTGCCATCAGTGAGTCATCCTCCAACTACGAGCAGTACTTC
.	TRBJ1-2	few	TRBV20-1	CSAKKQGNYGYTF	TGCAGTGCTAAGAAACAGGGCAACTATGGCTACACCTTC
.	TRBJ2-2	few	TRBV9	CASSVAGGPGGGELFF	TGTGCCAGCAGCGTAGCAGGAGGTCCCGGGGGCGGGGAGCTGTTTTTT
.	TRBJ1-5	.	TRBV28	CASTFEGSAQPQHF	TGTGCCAGCACCTTCGAGGGTTCGGCTCAGCCCCAGCATTTT
.	TRBJ1-2	few	TRBV7-8	CASSTPAGGPDYGYTF	TGTGCCAGCAGCACCCCAGCGGGGGGGCCAGACTATGGCTACACCTTC
TRBD2	TRBJ2-5	.	TRBV7-9	CASSSGLAPAQETQYF	TGTGCCAGCAGCTCAGGACTAGCCCCGGCCCAGGAGACCCAGTACTTC
.	TRBJ1-1	many	TRBV12-3/TRBV12-4	CASSSQGLFTEAFF	TGTGCCAGCAGTTCCCAGGGGTTATTCACTGAAGCTTTCTTT
.	TRBJ1-1	many	TRBV27	CASSLSTTAYTEAFF	TGTGCCAGCAGTTTATCCACGACAGCATACACTGAAGCTTTCTTT
.	TRBJ2-5	many	TRBV12-3/TRBV12-4	CASSLEEGGVGETQYF	TGTGCCAGCAGTCTTGAGGAGGGGGGGGTTGGAGAGACCCAGTACTTC
TRBD2	TRBJ2-7	few	TRBV6-1	CASSRPGTSSEQYF	TGTGCCAGCAGTCGTCCCGGGACTAGTAGCGAGCAGTACTTC
.	TRBJ2-4	many	TRBV27	CASSPTGGTALAKNIQYF	TGTGCCAGCAGTCCGACCGGGGGGACAGCCCTAGCCAAAAACATTCAGTACTTC
.	TRBJ1-5	.	TRBV6-2/TRBV6-3	CASSYSIGTIQKDSNQPQHF	TGTGCCAGCAGTTACTCGATAGGGACTATCCAAAAGGATAGCAATCAGCCCCAGCATTTT
TRBD2	TRBJ2-2	few	TRBV4-1	CASSYRTSGGPNTGELFF	TGCGCCAGCAGCTACCGGACTAGCGGGGGACCGAACACCGGGGAGCTGTTTTTT
.	TRBJ2-7	many	TRBV2	CASSEVRGPPEQYF	TGTGCCAGCAGTGAGGTCAGGGGCCCTCCCGAGCAGTACTTC
TRBD1	TRBJ1-2	few	TRBV29-1	CSVPPGQAYGYTF	TGCAGCGTCCCCCCGGGACAGGCATATGGCTACACCTTC
.	TRBJ1-5	.	TRBV4-1	CASSQDSERGSNQPQHF	TGCGCCAGCAGCCAAGATTCCGAGCGAGGAAGCAATCAGCCCCAGCATTTT
.	TRBJ2-7	.	TRBV5-5	CASSLAPQGREQCF	TGTGCCAGCAGTCTTGCCCCGCAGGGGCGCGAGCAGTGCTTC
.	TRBJ2-1	.	TRBV28	CASSILGGGSYDEQFF	TGTGCCAGCAGTATATTAGGGGGAGGCTCCTACGATGAGCAGTTCTTC
.	TRBJ2-7	.	TRBV6-2/TRBV6-3	CASSYSSANYEQYF	TGTGCCAGCAGTTACTCGTCGGCAAACTACGAGCAGTACTTC
TRBD1	TRBJ1-4	many	TRBV10-3	CATSAARDSSEKLFF	TGTGCCACCAGCGCAGCTCGGGACAGTTCCGAAAAACTGTTTTTT
.	TRBJ2-2	few	TRBV12-3/TRBV12-4	CASRIRPAGNTGELFF	TGTGCCAGCAGAATCCGACCCGCAGGGAACACCGGGGAGCTGTTTTTT
.	TRBJ2-2	.	TRBV11-2	CASSRSANAGELFF	TGTGCCAGCAGCCGTAGCGCCAACGCCGGGGAGCTGTTTTTT
.	TRBJ1-1	few	TRBV7-9	CASSLEHTEAFF	TGTGCCAGCAGCTTAGAACACACTGAAGCTTTCTTT
.	TRBJ2-3	.	TRBV27	CASSLSWTDTQYF	TGTGCCAGCAGTTTATCGTGGACAGATACGCAGTATTTT
TRBD2	TRBJ2-7	.	TRBV30	CAWSARGTAYEQYF	TGTGCCTGGAGTGCGCGGGGGACTGCCTACGAGCAGTACTTC
.	TRBJ1-1	many	TRBV12-3/TRBV12-4	CASSFLGSVFGNTEAFF	TGTGCCAGCAGTTTTCTTGGGTCAGTCTTTGGGAACACTGAAGCTTTCTTT
TRBD2	TRBJ2-7	many	TRBV20-1	CSAMTSGSYEQYF	TGCAGTGCTATGACTAGCGGGAGCTACGAGCAGTACTTC